Each of the 25 T cell receptor beta chains below was sequenced from the same sample in a study of Graves' ophthalmopathy and Graves' hyperthyroidism. Amplified TCR beta CDR3 regions were obtained using RNA transcripts as template. HTBI-primed first-round RT-PCR preceded second-round multiplex PCR. TCRdb re-called the multiplex PCR reads with MiXCR, one entry per CDR3 protein. The sample records about 1.1 million distinct CDR3 sequences, about 38% being singletons. Input material: peripheral blood or thyroid tissue (not recorded which). The receptors come from an adult man with Graves' hyperthyroidism.

The chain employs TRBV10-3 and TRBJ1-1; D ambiguous. Looked up from germline, CDR1 is ENHRY and CDR2 is SYGVKD. Trimming pared 6 bases from V and 5 bases from J, leaving 7 bases between. The length of the CDR3 is 11 residues. CDR3 sequence: CAIRTRTEAFF. CDR3 DNA sequence: TGTGCCATCAGGACTCGTACTGAAGCTTTCTTT.

The rearrangement uses TRBV19 and TRBJ2-5; 8 bases are shared with TRBD2. The CDR3 sequence is 12 residues long. The V segment lost 9 bases and the J segment 5 bases; nucleotides outside the gene matches: 5. Germline loops: CDR1 LNHDA, CDR2 SQIVND (reference sequence). The CDR3 is CASGRAAETQYF. The CDR3 DNA follows: TGTGCCAGCGGGAGGGCCGCCGAGACCCAGTACTTC.

The DNA of the CDR3 is TGCAGTGCTAGAGATCTTGGTAGCGGAGTCGCCGGGGAGCTGTTTTTT. Protein product: CSARDLGSGVAGELFF. This chain uses TRBV20-1 with TRBJ2-2; tentative D call: TRBD2 (6 bases). The CDR3 has 16 residues. Deletions cut 0 bases from V and 6 bases from J, with 17 bases between. Germline V gives CDR1 DFQATT, CDR2 SNEGSKA (reference sequence).

The chain carries TRBV5-1 and TRBJ1-1; 7 nucleotides line up with TRBD1. With V trimmed by 6 bases and J by 4 bases, 15 bases remained unmatched. CDR1 is SGHRS, CDR2 YFSETQ, per germline. The CDR3 contains 16 residues. In nucleotides, the CDR3 is TGCGCCAGCAAACTCGGACAGGCCAACGTAGGCACTGAAGCTTTCTTT. Protein product: CASKLGQANVGTEAFF. Based on the CDR3 plus reference TRBV5-1 and TRBJ1-1, the full variable domain is KAGVTQTPRYLIKTRGQQVTLSCSPISGHRSVSWYQQTPGQGLQFLFEYFSETQRNKGNFPGRFSGRQFSNSRSEMNVSTLELGDSALYLCASKLGQANVGTEAFFGQGTRLTVV.

There are many counts of this clonotype. This chain uses TRBV20-1 with TRBJ1-2; tentative D call: TRBD1 (5 bases). The V end was cut by 0 bases, the J end by 4 bases, with 9 bases between. This CDR3 region has 13 residues. The V gene's germline CDR1 is DFQATT and CDR2 SNEGSKA (reference sequence). The CDR3 nucleotides read TGCAGTGCTAGAGATCAGGGATCCTATGGCTACACCTTC. Its protein is CSARDQGSYGYTF.

The table lists this clonotype with a few counts. The chain links TRBV5-5 to TRBJ1-1, with 7 nucleotides matching TRBD1. From germline, CDR1 is SGHKS and CDR2 YYEKEE (reference sequence). The V gene end was trimmed by 1 base and the J gene end by 7 bases; junction bases not matched to a gene: 16. CDR3 length: 17 amino acids. This CDR3 is CASSLFHGRGSGGEAFF. The DNA of the CDR3 is TGTGCCAGCAGCTTGTTTCATGGCAGGGGGTCGGGCGGTGAAGCTTTCTTT.

This clonotype appeared many times. The chain links TRBV5-6 to TRBJ2-5, with D unclear. Germline-derived CDR1 and CDR2 are SGHDT and YYEEEE. Trimming left V 0 bases short and J 0 bases short, with 6 bases between. There are 14 residues in the CDR3. CDR3 sequence: CASSLVLNQETQYF. CDR3 sequence (DNA): TGTGCCAGCAGCTTGGTTTTGAACCAAGAGACCCAGTACTTC.

In this sample, this clonotype turned up many times. This sequence joins TRBV9 and TRBJ1-3, with D hard to call. From germline, CDR1 is SGDLS and CDR2 YYNGEE. Trimming removed 2 bases from V and 1 base from J, with 16 bases in between. CDR3 length equals 17 residues. CDR3 sequence reads: CASSVFDQAYSGNTIYF. Written as DNA, the CDR3 is TGTGCCAGCAGCGTCTTCGATCAGGCTTATTCTGGAAACACCATATATTTT.

This chain joins TRBV20-1 and TRBJ2-7; D could derive from TRBD1 or TRBD2 (5 bases each). CDR1 DFQATT and CDR2 SNEGSKA come from the germline V gene (reference sequence). V was pared by 8 bases and J by 3 bases, with 20 bases between. The CDR3 consists of 14 residues. The CDR3 DNA reads TGCAGTATATTTGGGACGGCTCTTAACTACGAGCAGTACTTC. Translated, it gives CSIFGTALNYEQYF.

This clonotype has at least ten counts. V is TRBV20-1 and J is TRBJ1-5; D uncertain. Trimming shortened V by 3 bases and J by 2 bases, and 11 bases separated the two germline ends. This CDR3 comprises 14 residues. In germline, CDR1 is DFQATT, CDR2 SNEGSKA (reference sequence). The CDR3, as DNA: TGCAGTGCTAGTGAGCAGCCAGGCAATCAGCCCCAGCATTTT. Translated, it gives CSASEQPGNQPQHF.

The CDR3 loop is CASSPTMGVEQYF. CDR3 bases: TGTGCCAGCAGCCCGACCATGGGGGTCGAGCAGTACTTC. The gene calls are TRBV7-9 and TRBJ2-7, with D perhaps TRBD1 or TRBD2 (5 bases each). Germline assignment: CDR1 SEHNR and CDR2 FQNEAQ (reference sequence). Trimming removed 5 bases from V and 6 bases from J, with 14 bases in between. The CDR3 is 13 residues long.

The chain recombines TRBV7-2 with TRBJ2-5, with 9 bases lining up with TRBD1. CDR1 is SGHTA, CDR2 FQGNSA, per germline. V shed 5 bases and J 5 bases; nucleotides not matched to a gene: 3. The length of the CDR3 is 13 residues. CDR3 nucleotide sequence: TGTGCCAGCAGCCGACAGGGGGTCGAGACCCAGTACTTC. It translates to CASSRQGVETQYF.

This clonotype was counted at least ten times. This sequence joins TRBV24-1 and TRBJ2-7; TRBD1 matches 7 bases. Trimming removed 12 bases from V and 0 bases from J; junction bases left unmatched: 16. In germline, CDR1 is KGHDR, CDR2 SFDVKD. CDR3 length equals 16 residues. The CDR3 nucleotides are TGTGCCCCGTTCACGAGACAGGGAGAACTCTCCTACGAGCAGTACTTC. Protein: CAPFTRQGELSYEQYF.

This clonotype occurred many times. The chain combines TRBV7-2 with TRBJ1-2; 10 positions match TRBD1. The CDR3 spans 14 residues. Per germline, CDR1 SGHTA and CDR2 FQGNSA. Trimming took 7 bases from V and 4 from J; bases not matched to a gene: 6. In nucleotides, the CDR3 is TGTGCCAGCAATAAAGACAGGGGGCCCTATGGCTACACCTTC. Its translation: CASNKDRGPYGYTF.

Only a few counts were recorded for this clonotype. V is TRBV11-2 and J is TRBJ1-2; no reliable D call. The CDR3 runs 13 residues. Germline CDR1 SGHAT, CDR2 FQNNGV. Trimming removed 7 bases at V and 12 bases at J, with 21 bases between. In DNA form, the CDR3 reads TGTGCCAGCATGTCACGGACCAAGTTGGGCCACACCTTC. This gives the protein CASMSRTKLGHTF.

This clonotype was seen a single time. A read error may be the cause here, since a much bigger clone is one base away. The chain carries TRBV7-8 and TRBJ2-2; D is possibly TRBD1 (6 bases). This CDR3 comprises 15 residues. CDR1 SGHVS and CDR2 FQNEAQ come from the germline V gene. V lost 5 bases to trimming and J lost 5 bases, with 15 bases between them. The chain's CDR3 is CASSQLDRRTGELFF. CDR3 nucleotides: TGTGCCAGCAGCCAATTGGACAGACGGACCGGGGAGCTGTTTTTT.

This clonotype showed up just a few times. This chain links TRBV9 with TRBJ2-6; D is unclear. The CDR3 has 16 residues. The ends were cut back, 5 bases at V and 0 bases at J, with 12 bases in the middle. Germline lookup yields CDR1 SGDLS and CDR2 YYNGEE. As DNA, the CDR3 is TGTGCCAGCAGGCCACCCAGGAACTCTGGGGCCAACGTCCTGACTTTC. It is translated as CASRPPRNSGANVLTF. Full variable domain (outside the CDR3, taken from reference TRBV9 and TRBJ2-6): DSGVTQTPKHLITATGQRVTLRCSPRSGDLSVYWYQQSLDQGLQFLIQYYNGEERAKGNILERFSAQQFPDLHSELNLSSLELGDSALYFCASRPPRNSGANVLTFGAGSRLTVL.

This rearrangement joins TRBV7-2 to TRBJ2-7; perhaps TRBD2 as D (5 bases). There are 13 residues in the CDR3. From germline, CDR1 is SGHTA and CDR2 FQGNSA. V was shortened by 5 bases and J by 6 bases, with 14 bases between the two germline ends. This CDR3 is CASSASHRGEQYF. The CDR3 DNA sequence: TGTGCCAGCAGCGCTTCACACCGGGGCGAGCAGTACTTC.

A remark on this clonotype: Given the absence of the conserved phenylalanine or tryptophan at the CDR3 end, a read error is likely. The chain is built from TRBV6-5 and TRBJ2-7; no clear D gene. V lost 0 bases and J 3 bases, leaving 21 bases between the germline ends. Germline lookup yields CDR1 MNHEY and CDR2 SVGAGI. The CDR3 is 18 amino acids. CDR3 DNA: TGTGCCAGCAGTTACTCATCAGTGAAGGTAGGACCAAGCTACGAGCAGTACTCC. Amino acid sequence: CASSYSSVKVGPSYEQYS.

This clonotype appeared many times. The V call is TRBV4-1, the J call TRBJ2-5; 13 bases match TRBD2. Germline V CDR1 and CDR2: MGHRA, YSYEKL. The CDR3 totals 16 residues. V was clipped by 4 bases and J by 5 bases; unmatched bases: 7. Here the CDR3 DNA reads TGCGCCAGCAGCCGGAGACTAGCGGGGGGCGAGGAGACCCAGTACTTC. Translating gives CASSRRLAGGEETQYF.

This clonotype was seen a few times. This chain links TRBV6-2 or TRBV6-3 with TRBJ2-6; a weak D match, TRBD1 (6 bases). Per germline, CDR1 MNHEY and CDR2 SVGEGT. V shed 2 bases and J shed 9 bases, with 8 bases lying between them. The CDR3 is made up of 13 amino acids. The CDR3: CASSYQGHNVLTF. The CDR3 coding sequence is TGTGCCAGCAGTTACCAGGGACACAACGTCCTGACTTTC.

Notes on this clonotype: As the CDR3 is not closed by the conserved phenylalanine or tryptophan, this likely results from a read error. The DNA is omitted, as the CDR3 cannot be located on it reliably, and the CDR3 follows TCRdb's listing. The chain recombines TRBV6-1 with TRBJ2-5; TRBD1 is the table's D call, not checked against the DNA. In germline, CDR1 is MNHNS, CDR2 SASEGT. The CDR3 is 10 amino acids in total, end residues counted. The CDR3 loop reads CASSESGRGG.

A word on this clonotype: A much more abundant neighbour one base away suggests this may be a read error. The gene calls are TRBV5-1 and TRBJ1-1; D remains unclear. This CDR3 region has 14 residues. Germline values: CDR1 SGHRS, CDR2 YFSETQ. This chain's CDR3 is CASNSGGWNTEAFF. DNA of the CDR3: TGTGCCAGCAACTCCGGCGGATGGAACACTGAAGCTTTCTTT.

The rearrangement joins TRBV29-1 to TRBJ1-1; D unresolved. V lost 8 bases and J 8 bases, leaving 18 bases between the germline ends. The length of the CDR3 is 12 residues. CDR1 is SQVTM and CDR2 is ANQGSEA in the germline V gene. Here the CDR3 reads CSLEGPLREAFF. The CDR3 DNA reads TGCAGCTTAGAAGGACCCTTGAGGGAAGCTTTCTTT.

The chain combines TRBV7-2 with TRBJ1-1; unclear D gene. Trimming took 3 bases from V and 2 from J, leaving 10 bases between them. The length of the CDR3 is 14 residues. The germline gives CDR1 SGHTA, CDR2 FQGNSA. The CDR3 nucleotides are TGTGCCAGCAGCTTGCGACACGGCAACACTGAAGCTTTCTTT. Translation gives CASSLRHGNTEAFF. The variable domain in full, completed from reference TRBV7-2 and TRBJ1-1, reads GAGVSQSPSNKVTEKGKDVELRCDPISGHTALYWYRQSLGQGLEFLIYFQGNSAPDKSGLPSDRFSAERTGGSVSTLTIQRTQQEDSAVYLCASSLRHGNTEAFFGQGTRLTVV.